This T cell receptor beta chain was sequenced for a study of CD8 T cells in Susac syndrome. Germline loops: CDR1 GTSNPN, CDR2 SVGIG (reference sequence). The length of the CDR3 is 13 residues. Trimming cost V 3 bases and J 9 bases, with 15 bases left between them. Reverse transcription of roughly 0.45 to 1 ug RNA was performed with random hexamers. TCRdb processed the immunoSEQ multiplex PCR reads anew with MiXCR; each CDR3 protein has one entry. Of 130,000 or so distinct CDR3 sequences in the sample, about 93% were seen once. V usage is TRBV30 and J usage is TRBJ1-3; D is unresolved. The sequence came from a human donor in good health. Sequenced material: CD4+ T cells from PBMCs. CDR3 DNA sequence: TGTGCCTGGAGGTCTCCGGCCCGCGGCACCATATATTTT. Encoded protein: CAWRSPARGTIYF.